The 23 T cell receptor beta chains below were found in one sample sequenced in a study of cytomegalovirus exposure and HLA in healthy donors. Use of 60 Vbeta and 13 Jbeta primers characterized the PCR. Profiled with immunoSEQ multiplex PCR; TCRdb holds only in-frame clones, not every one. Altogether some 160,000 clones are present, 77% being singletons, with the ten largest covering approximately 1.6%. Specimen: PBMCs. These receptors originate from a woman in her twenties or thirties in good health and CMV-seronegative.

This clone was seen more than once but under ten times. The rearrangement uses TRBV2 and TRBJ2-3; D remains unclear. CDR3 length: 14 amino acids. Trimming stripped 1 base from V and 2 bases from J, with 7 bases between. Germline V gene lookup returns CDR1 SNHLY and CDR2 FYNNEI. CDR3 in DNA: TGTGCCAGCAGTGAAGGGCAGTACACAGATACGCAGTATTTT. Amino acid sequence: CASSEGQYTDTQYF. Filled out from reference TRBV2 and TRBJ2-3, the complete variable domain reads EPEVTQTPSHQVTQMGQEVILRCVPISNHLYFYWYRQILGQKVEFLVSFYNNEISEKSEIFDDQFSVERPDGSNFTLKIRSTKLEDSAMYFCASSEGQYTDTQYFGPGTRLTVL.

The chain joins TRBV2 to TRBJ2-5, with TRBD1 matching 9 bases. CDR3 length: 16 residues. V was pared by 6 bases and J by 5 bases, with 13 bases of the junction left unmatched. CDR1 and CDR2 (germline): SNHLY, FYNNEI. The CDR3 sequence: CASSPWTGVIRETQYF. CDR3 bases: TGTGCCAGCAGCCCTTGGACAGGGGTGATCCGGGAGACCCAGTACTTC.

V and J are TRBV10-3 and TRBJ1-1; possibly TRBD1 for D (5 bases). This CDR3 has 12 residues. CDR1 and CDR2 from the germline V gene are ENHRY and SYGVKD. Trimming removed 8 bases from V and 5 bases from J, with 12 bases in between. The CDR3 loop is CAIGGGRTEAFF. The DNA for the CDR3 is TGTGCCATCGGGGGAGGACGGACTGAAGCTTTCTTT.

The rearrangement joins TRBV19 to TRBJ1-1, with 8 bases identical to TRBD1. Germline assignment: CDR1 LNHDA and CDR2 SQIVND (reference sequence). Trimming removed 3 bases from V and 4 bases from J; junction bases left unmatched: 13. The CDR3 contains 17 residues. The CDR3 region has the DNA TGTGCCAGTAGTATCCCCGACAGGGGATATCTCTCCACTGAAGCTTTCTTT. Residues: CASSIPDRGYLSTEAFF.

In nucleotides, the CDR3 is TGCGCCAGCAGCCAAGCGCTAGCGGGAGGGACTAAGCAGTTCTTC. Translation: CASSQALAGGTKQFF. The chain recombines TRBV4-1 with TRBJ2-1; TRBD2 matches 12 bases. The CDR3 runs to 15 residues. Trimming took 1 base from V and 11 from J; bases not matched to a gene: 6. Germline-derived CDR1 and CDR2 are MGHRA and YSYEKL.

The chain links TRBV6-5 to TRBJ1-2; 10 positions match TRBD1. The J segment lost 2 bases and the V segment lost 7 bases, leaving 4 bases of the junction unmatched. The CDR3 totals 14 residues. In germline, CDR1 is MNHEY, CDR2 SVGAGI. In DNA form, the CDR3 reads TGTGCCAGCACTCCGGGACAGGGGAACTATGGCTACACCTTC. Encoded protein: CASTPGQGNYGYTF.

The chain joins TRBV10-2 to TRBJ2-2; 12 bases line up with TRBD2. V was clipped by 6 bases and J by 4 bases; unmatched bases: 18. CDR3 length equals 20 residues. Germline V gene sequence: CDR1 WSHSY, CDR2 SAAADI. CDR3: CASRSLAGGLIPLSTGELFF. CDR3 in DNA: TGCGCCAGCAGGTCACTAGCGGGGGGTCTTATCCCCCTATCCACCGGGGAGCTGTTTTTT.

This chain connects TRBV6-5 to TRBJ1-1; 9 bases agree with TRBD1. Trimming removed 6 bases from V and 8 bases from J; junction bases left unmatched: 10. This CDR3 spans 14 amino acids. The germline CDR1 and CDR2 sequences are MNHEY and SVGAGI. In DNA, the CDR3 is TGTGCCAGCAGCCGACCGGACAGGGGCGGGGAAGCTTTCTTT. Amino acids: CASSRPDRGGEAFF.

The V and J genes are TRBV4-2 and TRBJ2-7; TRBD1 might be the D (5 bases). In germline, CDR1 is LGHNA, CDR2 YNFKEQ. There are 15 residues in the CDR3. The ends were cut back, 4 bases at V and 2 bases at J, with 15 bases in the middle. CDR3 in amino acids: CASSLDSSRTYEQYF. The CDR3 nucleotides are TGTGCCAGCAGCCTTGACAGTTCCCGTACCTACGAGCAGTACTTC.

The chain recombines TRBV6-6 with TRBJ1-1; a possible D gene is TRBD1 (6 bases). The germline gives CDR1 MNHNY, CDR2 SVGAGI (reference sequence). With 2 bases removed from V and 1 base from J, the gap between germline ends came to 14 bases. This CDR3 is built from 16 residues. CDR3 protein: CASSYGRGRGNTEAFF. CDR3 DNA sequence: TGTGCCAGCAGTTACGGCAGGGGCAGAGGGAACACTGAAGCTTTCTTT.

The V call is TRBV5-1, the J call TRBJ2-5; TRBD2 is a possible D gene (5 bases). The better agreement between TRBJ2-7 and the DNA end casts doubt on the J call. The CDR3 is 15 amino acids. Germline V lookup: CDR1 SGHRS, CDR2 YFSETQ. The CDR3 DNA reads as TGCGCCAGCAGTCTCATTGGGGAGTCGGACTACGAGCAGTACTTC. It translates to CASSLIGESDYEQYF.

The chain has TRBV4-3 and TRBJ2-7; 10 bases align to TRBD1. The CDR3 is made up of 16 amino acids. Germline CDR1 reads LGHNA; CDR2 reads YSLEER. The J segment lost 5 bases and the V segment lost 1 base, leaving 8 bases of the junction unmatched. CDR3 nucleotide sequence: TGCGCCAGCAGCCAAGGGGGGGGACAGGGGAATCACGAGCAGTACTTC. Translating it yields CASSQGGGQGNHEQYF.

The chain joins TRBV5-6 to TRBJ1-1; D is unresolved. Trimming stripped 0 bases from V and 4 bases from J, with 10 bases between. The CDR3 is made up of 14 amino acids. Germline lookup yields CDR1 SGHDT and CDR2 YYEEEE. The CDR3 bases are TGTGCCAGCAGCTTGGCGGAGGTCCCCACTGAAGCTTTCTTT. Residues: CASSLAEVPTEAFF.

This rearrangement joins TRBV5-1 to TRBJ1-2, with D possibly being TRBD1 (5 bases). This CDR3 is 13 amino acids long. Per the germline V gene, CDR1 is SGHRS and CDR2 is YFSETQ. The germline V and J ends were trimmed by 5 bases and 1 base, with 9 bases remaining between them. The CDR3 DNA is TGCGCCAGCAGACAGGACGGTAACTATGGCTACACCTTC. Translation gives CASRQDGNYGYTF.

This sequence joins TRBV12-2 and TRBJ1-5; the table names TRBD1, a call not compared with the DNA. TRBV12-2 is a known pseudogene. The CDR3 covers 19 residues. The DNA of the CDR3 is TGTGCAAGTCGCTTAGTGGGGGACAGGGGACCTATCCTCAATCAGCCCCAGCATTTT. Translated, it gives CASRLVGDRGPILNQPQHF.

The J gene is TRBJ2-7, the V gene TRBV9; perhaps TRBD1 as D (6 bases). With 0 bases removed from V and 3 bases from J, the gap between germline ends came to 13 bases. The CDR3 consists of 15 residues. The germline V gene has CDR1 SGDLS and CDR2 YYNGEE. The CDR3: CASSVAPSRGYEQYF. The CDR3 DNA reads TGTGCCAGCAGCGTAGCTCCAAGCAGGGGCTACGAGCAGTACTTC.

V gene TRBV12-5 combines with J gene TRBJ1-1; possible D gene TRBD1, 6 bases. Between the trimmed V and J ends, which lost 1 base and 0 bases, there was a span of 6 bases. The CDR3 spans 14 residues. In germline, CDR1 is LGHNT, CDR2 FRNRAP. The CDR3 is CASGLGTVNTEAFF. The CDR3 nucleotides read TGTGCTAGTGGTTTGGGGACAGTGAACACTGAAGCTTTCTTT. Using reference TRBV12-5 and TRBJ1-1 for the parts outside the CDR3, the full variable domain is DARVTQTPRHKVTEMGQEVTMRCQPILGHNTVFWYRQTMMQGLELLAYFRNRAPLDDSGMPKDRFSAEMPDATLATLKIQPSEPRDSAVYFCASGLGTVNTEAFFGQGTRLTVV.

This sequence joins TRBV7-9 and TRBJ1-1; unclear D gene. The CDR3 has 14 amino acids. Germline V lookup: CDR1 SEHNR, CDR2 FQNEAQ (reference sequence). The V end lost 5 bases, the J end lost 4 bases, and 14 bases lay between the germline ends. CDR3 sequence (DNA): TGTGCCAGCAGCCAAGCTGGAGGAGGCACTGAAGCTTTCTTT. It encodes CASSQAGGGTEAFF.

This sequence joins TRBV5-5 and TRBJ2-3, with TRBD2 matching over 14 bases. Germline CDR1 SGHKS, CDR2 YYEKEE (reference sequence). The junction had 8 bases not matched to a gene; V was cut back by 4 bases and J by 1 base. The CDR3 is made up of 18 amino acids. In nucleotides, the CDR3 is TGTGCCAGCAGCCAGGGGACTAGCGGGAGCCCTCGCACAGATACGCAGTATTTT. It is translated as CASSQGTSGSPRTDTQYF.

This clone was observed a few times. The chain couples TRBV7-6 to TRBJ2-1, with 11 bases fitting TRBD2. The ends lost 0 bases at V and 8 bases at J; junction bases unmatched: 6. The CDR3 loop spans 16 amino acids. Germline lookup yields CDR1 SGHVS and CDR2 FNYEAQ. CDR3 region: CASSLAQLAGGYEQFF. DNA of the CDR3: TGTGCCAGCAGCTTAGCGCAGCTAGCGGGAGGATATGAGCAGTTCTTC.

V and J are TRBV19 and TRBJ1-2, with TRBD1 matching 8 bases. V was pared by 4 bases and J by 4 bases, with 2 bases of the junction left unmatched. The CDR3 has 13 amino acids. Germline V gene lookup returns CDR1 LNHDA and CDR2 SQIVND (reference sequence). The chain's CDR3 is CASSTQGAYGYTF. The CDR3 nucleotides are TGTGCCAGTAGTACCCAGGGGGCCTATGGCTACACCTTC. Supplemented by reference TRBV19 and TRBJ1-2, the full variable domain reads DGGITQSPKYLFRKEGQNVTLSCEQNLNHDAMYWYRQDPGQGLRLIYYSQIVNDFQKGDIAEGYSVSREKKESFPLTVTSAQKNPTAFYLCASSTQGAYGYTFGSGTRLTVV.

This clone was observed a single time. J is TRBJ2-2 and V is TRBV28, with 7 bases fitting TRBD1. CDR1 MDHEN and CDR2 SYDVKM come from the germline V gene. Germline trimming cut 7 bases from V and 3 bases from J; bases unmatched to any gene: 8. CDR3 length: 15 residues. The CDR3 sequence: CASTAAQGYTGELFF. The CDR3 DNA is TGTGCCAGCACAGCGGCACAGGGGTACACCGGGGAGCTGTTTTTT.

This sequence joins TRBV19 and TRBJ1-4, with 8 nucleotides matching TRBD1. Germline CDR1 reads LNHDA; CDR2 reads SQIVND (reference sequence). This CDR3 contains 15 residues. V trimming: 7 bases; J trimming: 8 bases; junction bases outside the gene matches: 12. This CDR3 reads CASTLNTGGDEKLFF. CDR3 nucleotide sequence: TGTGCCAGTACCCTTAATACAGGGGGGGACGAAAAACTGTTTTTT. Full variable domain (remainder filled in from reference TRBV19 and TRBJ1-4): DGGITQSPKYLFRKEGQNVTLSCEQNLNHDAMYWYRQDPGQGLRLIYYSQIVNDFQKGDIAEGYSVSREKKESFPLTVTSAQKNPTAFYLCASTLNTGGDEKLFFGSGTQLSVL.